The next 2 T cell receptor beta chains were all read from a single sample in a study of blood T cell repertoires in COVID-19. The protocol was immunoSEQ multiplex PCR, while the TCRdb copy is restricted to in-frame clones and leaves out a portion. The sample has around 300,000 clones, around 90% seen once. Sequencing was carried out using peripheral blood. These TCRs come from a man in his fifties with active or convalescent COVID-19.

The chain carries TRBV6-5 and TRBJ1-1, with 8 bases aligning to TRBD1. The CDR3 extends over 14 amino acids. The V gene end was trimmed by 6 bases and the J gene end by 11 bases; junction bases not matched to a gene: 14. Germline CDR1 is MNHEY and CDR2 is SVGAGI. CDR3 bases: TGTGCCAGCAGACCACTCGCAGGGGGCCGACGTGCTTTCTTT. It encodes CASRPLAGGRRAFF.

This rearrangement joins TRBV7-2 to TRBJ2-5; 9 nucleotides align to TRBD2. The CDR3 totals 15 residues. CDR1 and CDR2 (germline): SGHTA, FQGNSA. After removal of 5 bases from V and 4 bases from J, the junction contained 8 bases not matched to a gene. CDR3 protein: CASSTLAGAAETQYF. The CDR3 nucleotides are TGTGCCAGCAGCACCTTAGCGGGGGCCGCAGAGACCCAGTACTTC.